What follows are 25 T cell receptor beta chains derived from one specimen sequenced in a study of regulatory T cells in long-lasting Graves disease. Sample time point: persistent/refractory GD, antithyroid drugs over 5 years with positive TRAb. RNA isolated from PBMCs was used to make the TCR library. To make TCR beta libraries, researchers used iRepertoire HTBI primers and Arm-PCR of CDR3 regions. TCRdb reprocessed the multiplex PCR reads via MiXCR and lists one record per CDR3 protein. The data show fewer than 400,000 distinct CDR3 sequences, with around 21% seen just once and 20% to 25% held by the top ten. The source material was peripheral blood mononuclear cells (PBMCs), sampled when the disease was refractory, from a patient treated with antithyroid drugs. Every receptor here comes from a female donor with Graves disease.

This chain uses TRBV7-9 with TRBJ2-2, with 9 bases lining up with TRBD2. V dropped 4 bases and J dropped 5; count of bases not matched to a gene: 5. This CDR3 spans 15 amino acids. Per germline, CDR1 SEHNR and CDR2 FQNEAQ (reference sequence). CDR3 nucleotide sequence: TGTGCCAGCAGCTGGAATCTAGCGGGAACCGGGGAGCTGTTTTTT. Translating gives CASSWNLAGTGELFF. Complete variable domain (other parts from reference TRBV7-9 and TRBJ2-2): DTGVSQNPRHKITKRGQNVTFRCDPISEHNRLYWYRQTLGQGPEFLTYFQNEAQLEKSRLLSDRFSAERPKGSFSTLEIQRTEQGDSAMYLCASSWNLAGTGELFFGEGSRLTVL.

The chain joins TRBV19 to TRBJ1-2, with 7 positions matching TRBD1. This CDR3 region has 16 residues. Trimming at V came to 3 bases and at J to 0 bases, leaving 7 bases not matched to a gene. CDR1 LNHDA and CDR2 SQIVND come from the germline V gene (reference sequence). CDR3 protein: CASSMGGTVTNYGYTF. In DNA form, the CDR3 reads TGTGCCAGTAGTATGGGGGGGACAGTAACTAACTATGGCTACACCTTC.

In this sample, this clonotype turned up a few times. J is TRBJ1-4 and V is TRBV9; TRBD1 might be the D (5 bases). CDR3 length: 15 residues. Germline CDR1 reads SGDLS; CDR2 reads YYNGEE. V was pared by 3 bases and J by 4 bases, with 13 bases between. The CDR3 DNA is TGTGCCAGCAGCGCCGGGACTTTCTATAATGAAAAACTGTTTTTT. It is translated as CASSAGTFYNEKLFF.

The chain combines TRBV7-2 with TRBJ2-1; TRBD1 is a possible D gene (5 bases). Between the trimmed V and J ends, which lost 5 bases and 6 bases, there was a span of 17 bases. The germline gives CDR1 SGHTA, CDR2 FQGNSA. The CDR3 totals 15 residues. The CDR3 here is CASSLQALGSNEQFF. The CDR3 DNA is TGTGCCAGCAGCCTACAGGCGCTGGGTTCCAATGAGCAGTTCTTC.

The chain is built from TRBV4-2 and TRBJ2-2; D gene ambiguous. V lost 2 bases to trimming and J lost 2 bases, with 18 bases between them. The CDR3 extends over 18 amino acids. Looked up from germline, CDR1 is LGHNA and CDR2 is YNFKEQ. CDR3 residues: CASSQSAPFRVNTGELFF. As DNA, the CDR3 is TGTGCCAGCAGCCAAAGCGCTCCCTTCCGCGTTAACACCGGGGAGCTGTTTTTT.

J is TRBJ2-1 and V is TRBV7-2, with TRBD2 identical over 11 bases. V was clipped by 2 bases and J by 9 bases; unmatched bases: 9. The CDR3 spans 16 residues. Looked up from germline, CDR1 is SGHTA and CDR2 is FQGNSA. The CDR3 is CASSLLLLAGGLEQFF. CDR3 sequence (DNA): TGTGCCAGCAGCTTACTACTGCTAGCGGGAGGTCTTGAGCAGTTCTTC. The full variable domain, rest sourced from reference TRBV7-2 and TRBJ2-1, is GAGVSQSPSNKVTEKGKDVELRCDPISGHTALYWYRQSLGQGLEFLIYFQGNSAPDKSGLPSDRFSAERTGGSVSTLTIQRTQQEDSAVYLCASSLLLLAGGLEQFFGPGTRLTVL.

V and J are TRBV11-2 and TRBJ2-3; 11 bases fit TRBD2. Germline loops: CDR1 SGHAT, CDR2 FQNNGV. The V gene end was trimmed by 2 bases and the J gene end by 0 bases; junction bases not matched to a gene: 10. The CDR3 runs 19 residues. This CDR3 is CASSLYIAGGRTSTDTQYF. CDR3 sequence (DNA): TGTGCCAGCAGCTTATATATAGCGGGAGGGCGTACTAGCACAGATACGCAGTATTTT.

This clonotype showed up just a few times. The chain recombines TRBV30 with TRBJ2-7; 7 bases match TRBD1. The CDR3 is 16 amino acids. V dropped 2 bases and J dropped 5; count of bases not matched to a gene: 15. Germline CDR1 and CDR2: GTSNPN and SVGIG (reference sequence). CDR3 sequence reads: CAWSPLPKQGIHEQYF. The CDR3 nucleotides read TGTGCCTGGAGTCCCCTCCCTAAACAGGGGATCCACGAGCAGTACTTC.

This clonotype was observed at least ten times. Written as DNA, the CDR3 is TGTGCCAGCAGCCCCGTTGGCGCGATTGGCTACACCTTC. Translated: CASSPVGAIGYTF. The V gene is TRBV6-1, the J gene TRBJ1-2; D unclear. V was shortened by 6 bases and J by 7 bases, with 15 bases between the two germline ends. CDR1 MNHNS and CDR2 SASEGT come from the germline V gene. The CDR3 is 13 residues long.

The V gene is TRBV6-1, the J gene TRBJ2-1; no reliable D call. The V end lost 0 bases, the J end lost 12 bases, and 6 bases lay between the germline ends. Germline V gene data show CDR1 as MNHNS and CDR2 as SASEGT. The length of the CDR3 is 11 residues. CDR3 bases: TGTGCCAGCAGTGAAGCGCAAGGGCAGTTCTTC. The encoded protein is CASSEAQGQFF.

This clonotype was seen ten or more times. A read error may account for a junction end that differs from germline. V usage is TRBV5-1 and J usage is TRBJ2-7, with D uncertain. The length of the CDR3 is 14 residues. Germline V CDR1 and CDR2: SGHRS, YFSETQ. The CDR3 DNA reads as TGTGCCAGCAGCTTAGGTCTATCGTCCTACGAGCAGTACTTC. Amino acids: CASSLGLSSYEQYF.

At least ten counts were recorded for this clonotype. The genes are TRBV28 and TRBJ1-2, with D possibly matching TRBD1 (6 bases). V lost 7 bases to trimming and J lost 3 bases, with 15 bases between them. CDR1 and CDR2 (germline): MDHEN, SYDVKM. CDR3 length: 14 amino acids. The CDR3 nucleotides read TGTGCCAGCAAGGTACAGGGATCGGACTATGGCTACACCTTC. Encoded protein: CASKVQGSDYGYTF.

This clonotype came up a few times. The CDR3 spells CASSRPGTDYGYTF. For the CDR3, the DNA is TGCGCCAGCAGCCGCCCCGGGACAGACTATGGCTACACCTTC. The chain is built from TRBV4-1 and TRBJ1-2; 7 bases line up with TRBD1. Germline CDR1 and CDR2: MGHRA and YSYEKL. J was trimmed by 3 bases and V by 4 bases; bases with no gene match: 5. The CDR3 length is 14 residues.

The chain is built from TRBV7-8 and TRBJ2-7; D is tentatively TRBD1 or TRBD2 (6 bases each). Trimming removed 1 base at V and 7 bases at J, with 17 bases between. Germline V gene data show CDR1 as SGHVS and CDR2 as FQNEAQ. The CDR3 contains 15 residues. CDR3 nucleotide sequence: TGTGCCAGCAGCTTAGGGCAAACAGGGACTGGAGAGCAGTACTTC. It is translated as CASSLGQTGTGEQYF.

This clonotype was counted at least ten times. The genes are TRBV6-1 and TRBJ1-2, with 10 bases matching TRBD1. V lost 11 bases to trimming and J lost 2 bases; unmatched junction nucleotides: 5. The CDR3 consists of 13 residues. Germline CDR1 and CDR2: MNHNS and SASEGT. CDR3 residues: CASRDRGNYGYTF. CDR3 bases: TGTGCCTCCCGGGACAGGGGAAACTATGGCTACACCTTC.

J is TRBJ2-7 and V is TRBV19; 9 positions agree with TRBD1. CDR1 LNHDA and CDR2 SQIVND come from the germline V gene (reference sequence). Trimming removed 4 bases from V and 6 bases from J; junction bases left unmatched: 13. The CDR3 is 16 amino acids. CDR3 DNA sequence: TGTGCCAGTAGTACTCCTCCGGGACAGGGAACTGGCGAGCAGTACTTC. This codes for CASSTPPGQGTGEQYF.

The J gene is TRBJ2-2, the V gene TRBV7-2; 9 bases are a match to TRBD1. This CDR3 spans 15 amino acids. The V segment lost 5 bases and the J segment 4 bases; nucleotides outside the gene matches: 5. The germline gives CDR1 SGHTA, CDR2 FQGNSA. The CDR3 DNA reads as TGTGCCAGCAGCAGGGACAGGGCTGGCACCGGGGAGCTGTTTTTT. This gives the protein CASSRDRAGTGELFF.

In this sample, this clonotype turned up many times. V is TRBV28 and J is TRBJ2-7; D unclear. The V end was cut by 6 bases, the J end by 3 bases, with 12 bases between. This CDR3 spans 13 amino acids. Germline V gene lookup returns CDR1 MDHEN and CDR2 SYDVKM. CDR3 DNA sequence: TGTGCCAGCAGCTTGACTCCTGGCTACGAGCAGTACTTC. Protein sequence: CASSLTPGYEQYF.

This clonotype was observed a handful of times. The J gene is TRBJ1-2, the V gene TRBV19; no definite D call. V lost 1 base and J lost 5, with 8 bases in between. This CDR3 comprises 13 residues. CDR1 and CDR2 (germline): LNHDA, SQIVND (reference sequence). The CDR3 loop reads CASSIGSGYGYTF. CDR3 sequence (DNA): TGTGCCAGTAGTATAGGGTCCGGGTATGGCTACACCTTC.

This clonotype was seen repeatedly, ten times or more. V gene TRBV29-1 combines with J gene TRBJ2-5; possible D gene TRBD1, 6 bases. Trimming took 5 bases from V and 2 from J, leaving 12 bases between them. CDR1 and CDR2 from the germline V gene are SQVTM and ANQGSEA. This CDR3 contains 13 residues. For the CDR3, the DNA is TGCAGCGTTAGGGGGAGCTCGCAAGAGACCCAGTACTTC. Protein: CSVRGSSQETQYF.

This clonotype is a singleton in its sample. Its ends do not fully match the called genes, so a read error is possible. CDR3 amino acids: CASSSPGQEEIQYF. CDR3 DNA: TGTGCCAGCAGCTCACCGGGACAGGAAGAGATCCAGTACTTC. The chain combines TRBV7-8 with TRBJ2-5; 8 positions agree with TRBD1. CDR1 and CDR2 (germline): SGHVS, FQNEAQ. The CDR3 is 14 residues long.

The chain links TRBV19 to TRBJ1-1, with a tentative D call TRBD1 (5 bases). This CDR3 region has 15 residues. CDR1 and CDR2 (germline): LNHDA, SQIVND (reference sequence). V lost 6 bases, J lost 4 bases, and 18 bases lay in between. In nucleotides, the CDR3 is TGTGCCAGTAGCAGGGCGGGTCCTCTTCCCACTGAAGCTTTCTTT. It encodes CASSRAGPLPTEAFF.

There are many counts of this clonotype. V gene TRBV2 combines with J gene TRBJ2-7; 8 positions agree with TRBD1. The germline CDR1 and CDR2 sequences are SNHLY and FYNNEI. The CDR3 totals 15 residues. V dropped 0 bases and J dropped 4; count of bases not matched to a gene: 5. Written as DNA, the CDR3 is TGTGCCAGCAGTGAAGCCCCAGGGGGCGGTTACGAGCAGTACTTC. Translation gives CASSEAPGGGYEQYF.

The rearrangement uses TRBV13 and TRBJ1-1, with TRBD1 identical over 8 bases. V gave up 6 bases and J gave up 5 bases; unmatched junction bases: 11. Germline assignment: CDR1 PRHDT and CDR2 FYEKMQ (reference sequence). The CDR3 extends over 15 amino acids. The CDR3 protein is CASSPDTGGATEAFF. The CDR3 DNA is TGTGCCAGCAGTCCCGATACAGGGGGGGCGACTGAAGCTTTCTTT.

This clonotype was observed many times. The rearrangement uses TRBV12-3 or TRBV12-4 and TRBJ2-5; 8 bases match TRBD2. V lost 6 bases and J lost 5; bases outside the gene matches: 11. The CDR3 runs 15 residues. The CDR3 is CASSQTSGGGETQYF. The CDR3 nucleotides are TGTGCCAGCAGCCAAACTAGCGGAGGGGGGGAGACCCAGTACTTC.